This T cell receptor (beta chain) originates from a study of graft-versus-host responses after intestinal transplantation. Overall study context: All recipients were transplanted with multivisceral, liver-intestinal, or isolated intestinal grafts. Tacrolimus plus steroids were given to all recipients for about three years, preceded by anti-thymocyte globulin induction. Study results and caveats: In patients with graft-donor T cell macrochimerism, allograft graft-versus-host to host-versus-graft clonal ratios were high. Association was observed between peak circulating GvH clone levels and early post-transplant HvG declines.

V lost 3 bases and J 3 bases, leaving 17 bases between the germline ends. CDR1 MNHEY and CDR2 SVGAGI come from the germline V gene. The CDR3 spans 16 residues. Turning to this clone: What it binds is unknown.

The repertoire was sequenced with immunoSEQ multiplex PCR; TCRdb's copy has only in-frame clones and lacks some. The table records tens of thousands of clones, 75% to 95% of them present only once. V is TRBV6-5 and J is TRBJ1-2; D uncertain. This TCR was sampled from a human donor who received an intestinal transplant. The sequences come from unstimulated CD8+ T cells sorted from spleen or lymph node cells, collected before intestinal transplant. CDR3 bases: TGTGCCAGCAGTTATGAGGACCCGGGCGGTCACTATGGCTACACCTTC. It specifies CASSYEDPGGHYGYTF.